Below are 8 T cell receptor beta chains sequenced from a single sample in a study of monozygotic twins with inflammatory bowel disease (dated 2019 in TCRdb). The library was generated by 5' RACE. Sequencing took place on an Illumina HiSeq 2500. The reads, reprocessed by TCRdb, yield one row per CDR3 protein sequence and no DNA. The sample's records list a few hundred thousand distinct CDR3 sequences. The ten largest clones represent approximately 5.9% of the sample. Sequenced sample: blood. Receptor source: a human donor with ulcerative colitis or Crohn's disease, or a healthy co-twin of an affected twin (not recorded which).

The chain links TRBV10-3 to TRBJ2-2; TCRdb's D gene call, TRBD1, goes unchecked for lack of DNA. The CDR3 totals 18 residues. CDR1 is ENHRY and CDR2 is SYGVKD in the germline V gene. CDR3 loop: CAISNGGFGGTNTGELFF.

V usage is TRBV5-1 and J usage is TRBJ2-1; TCRdb's assignment of TRBD1 cannot be checked, as there is no DNA. The CDR3 runs to 14 residues. Germline lookup yields CDR1 SGHRS and CDR2 YFSETQ. The CDR3 loop is CASTKRTGYNEQFF.

This chain joins TRBV6-2 or TRBV6-3 and TRBJ2-2; TCRdb gives TRBD1 as the D gene, but with no DNA this cannot be confirmed. This CDR3 comprises 15 residues. In germline, CDR1 is MNHEY, CDR2 SVGEGT. The CDR3 loop reads CASTLGQVNTGELFF.

This chain connects TRBV20-1 to TRBJ2-1; there is no DNA to check the TCRdb D call of TRBD1. This CDR3 region has 11 residues. Germline V gene lookup returns CDR1 DFQATT and CDR2 SNEGSKA (reference sequence). CDR3 amino acids: CSAVQGNEQFF.

The chain uses TRBV4-3 and TRBJ1-2; TCRdb picks TRBD1, but there is no DNA to check that call. Germline V gene sequence: CDR1 LGHNA, CDR2 YSLEER. The CDR3 has 13 residues. The CDR3 loop reads CASSQVGTGSYTF.

The chain uses TRBV7-9 and TRBJ2-7. The CDR3 totals 14 residues. Looked up from germline, CDR1 is SEHNR and CDR2 is FQNEAQ (reference sequence). The CDR3 region is CASSLAGSSGEQYF.

The chain links TRBV18 to TRBJ2-7; TCRdb picks TRBD1, but there is no DNA to check that call. Germline CDR1 KGHSH, CDR2 LQKENI. CDR3 length: 16 residues. The CDR3 loop is CASSPLSGQGRDEQYF. Variable domain in full (rest from reference TRBV18 and TRBJ2-7): NAGVMQNPRHLVRRRGQEARLRCSPMKGHSHVYWYRQLPEEGLKFMVYLQKENIIDESGMPKERFSAEFPKEGPSILRIQQVVRGDSAAYFCASSPLSGQGRDEQYFGPGTRLTVT.

V and J are TRBV2 and TRBJ2-2; TCRdb indicates TRBD1, and absent DNA this call remains unverified. The V gene's germline CDR1 is SNHLY and CDR2 FYNNEI. This CDR3 comprises 14 residues. CDR3 sequence reads: CASSADRAVGELFF. The full variable domain, completed using reference TRBV2 and TRBJ2-2, is EPEVTQTPSHQVTQMGQEVILRCVPISNHLYFYWYRQILGQKVEFLVSFYNNEISEKSEIFDDQFSVERPDGSNFTLKIRSTKLEDSAMYFCASSADRAVGELFFGEGSRLTVL.